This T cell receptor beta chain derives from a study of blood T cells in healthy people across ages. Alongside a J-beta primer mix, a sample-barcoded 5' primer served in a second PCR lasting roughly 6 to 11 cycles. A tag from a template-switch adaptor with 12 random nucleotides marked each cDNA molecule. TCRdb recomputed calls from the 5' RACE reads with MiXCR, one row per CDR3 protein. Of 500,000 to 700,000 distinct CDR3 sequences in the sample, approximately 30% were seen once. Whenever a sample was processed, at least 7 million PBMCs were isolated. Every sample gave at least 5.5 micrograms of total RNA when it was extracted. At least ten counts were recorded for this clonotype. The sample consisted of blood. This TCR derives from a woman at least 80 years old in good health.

CDR3 residues: CAISSGTEGNQPQHF. The CDR3 DNA follows: TGTGCCATCAGCTCCGGGACAGAGGGCAATCAGCCCCAGCATTTT. The chain recombines TRBV10-3 with TRBJ1-5; 7 nucleotides align to TRBD1. Losses at the gene ends were 6 bases for V and 2 bases for J; bases not matched to a gene: 7. The germline V gene encodes CDR1 ENHRY and CDR2 SYGVKD. CDR3 length: 15 residues.